The next 8 T cell receptor beta chains were all read from a single sample in a study of blood T cell repertoires in COVID-19. TCRdb's table, derived via immunoSEQ multiplex PCR, lists solely in-frame clones and lacks some. Here the sample spans around 250,000 clones, around 82% being singletons. The sequencing input was peripheral blood. These receptors were taken from a man at least 80 years old with acute or convalescent COVID-19.

This clone was detected only once. The rearrangement joins TRBV4-1 to TRBJ1-6; no clear D gene. This CDR3 has 19 residues. The V gene's germline CDR1 is MGHRA and CDR2 YSYEKL. Trimming cost V 0 bases and J 0 bases, with 15 bases left between them. CDR3 protein: CASSQDRDRGFSYNSPLHF. The CDR3 nucleotides read TGCGCCAGCAGCCAAGATAGGGATCGGGGATTCTCCTATAATTCACCCCTCCACTTT.

The chain is built from TRBV27 and TRBJ1-5; TRBD1 aligns across 7 bases. In germline, CDR1 is MNHEY, CDR2 SMNVEV (reference sequence). The V gene end was trimmed by 4 bases and the J gene end by 6 bases; junction bases not matched to a gene: 0. The length of the CDR3 is 12 residues. Written as DNA, the CDR3 is TGTGCCAGCAGTTACAGGGGTCAGCCCCAGCATTTT. Residues: CASSYRGQPQHF.

The chain is built from TRBV5-1 and TRBJ2-2; D is perhaps TRBD1 (6 bases). The CDR3 has 16 amino acids. Germline CDR1 and CDR2: SGHRS and YFSETQ. The V end was cut by 5 bases, the J end by 4 bases, with 18 bases between. The CDR3 sequence: CASRQQGSSTTGELFF. Written as DNA, the CDR3 is TGCGCCAGCAGGCAACAGGGATCTTCGACCACCGGGGAGCTGTTTTTT.

The J gene is TRBJ2-7, the V gene TRBV27; 13 positions agree with TRBD2. Germline values: CDR1 MNHEY, CDR2 SMNVEV (reference sequence). V was clipped by 0 bases and J by 2 bases; unmatched bases: 4. The CDR3 has 17 residues. CDR3 DNA: TGTGCCAGCAGTTTATCGCCCGGGACTAGCGGGACCTACGAGCAGTACTTC. Encoded protein: CASSLSPGTSGTYEQYF.

This clone was picked up one time. This chain connects TRBV16 to TRBJ2-5, with D maybe TRBD2 (6 bases). Trimming cost V 0 bases and J 4 bases, with 6 bases left between them. CDR1 is KGHSY, CDR2 FQNENV, per germline. CDR3 length: 13 residues. The CDR3 nucleotides are TGTGCCAGCAGCCAATCGGGAGGAGAGACCCAGTACTTC. Encoded protein: CASSQSGGETQYF.

This clone was seen many times. This rearrangement joins TRBV21-1 to TRBJ2-7; the table's D gene call, TRBD1, was not cross checked with the DNA. TRBV21-1 is a pseudogene segment. There are 17 residues in the CDR3. This CDR3 is CASGWDNNPKVSYEQYF. In DNA, the CDR3 is TGTGCCAGCGGATGGGACAACAACCCCAAGGTATCCTACGAGCAGTACTTC.

Only a few counts were recorded for this clone. This chain connects TRBV7-2 to TRBJ2-1; D might be TRBD2 (5 bases). The V gene's germline CDR1 is SGHTA and CDR2 FQGNSA. The CDR3 loop spans 14 amino acids. Trimming removed 2 bases at V and 2 bases at J, with 7 bases between. The CDR3 DNA sequence: TGTGCCAGCAGCTTACCCGGGACCTACAATGAGCAGTTCTTC. Translation: CASSLPGTYNEQFF.

This clone was seen a single time. This sequence joins TRBV5-1 and TRBJ2-6, with D unclear. The CDR3 length is 16 residues. V lost 3 bases and J 0 bases, leaving 10 bases between the germline ends. Germline CDR1 is SGHRS and CDR2 is YFSETQ. This CDR3 is CASSSQPSSGANVLTF. CDR3 sequence (DNA): TGCGCCAGCAGCTCCCAACCCAGCTCTGGGGCCAACGTCCTGACTTTC.